This is a list of T cell receptor beta chains from one sample in a study of STAT5B mutations in CD4+ large granular lymphocyte leukemia. Measured with immunoSEQ multiplex PCR; TCRdb has only the in-frame clones, and not every one. There are about 32,000 clones in the sample; around four fifths occur only once, and around 4.5% lies in the top ten. Sequencing was carried out using CD4+ T cells from blood buffy coats. These receptors all come from a human donor in good health. Both conserved end residues are part of each CDR3. The order of the fields is J gene, V gene, D gene, clone size, CDR3 protein, CDR3 DNA. The D gene is left open where the match is weak. For some rows the clone size is stated as once, few or many, or as a class when expanded; others skip it.

J gene: TRBJ2-7; V gene: TRBV27; D gene: -; clone size: few; CDR3 protein: CASSSYGPAYEQYF; CDR3 DNA: TGTGCCAGCAGTTCCTACGGGCCGGCCTACGAGCAGTACTTC
J gene: TRBJ2-3; V gene: TRBV6-5; D gene: -; clone size: -; CDR3 protein: CASSYHRSGHTDTQYF; CDR3 DNA: TGTGCCAGCAGTTACCACCGTAGCGGACACACAGATACGCAGTATTTT
J gene: TRBJ2-7; V gene: TRBV6-5; D gene: -; clone size: -; CDR3 protein: CASSYGHRNEQYF; CDR3 DNA: TGTGCCAGCAGTTACGGGCACCGGAACGAGCAGTACTTC
J gene: TRBJ2-7; V gene: TRBV6-5; D gene: TRBD1; clone size: -; CDR3 protein: CASSPGQGAYEQYF; CDR3 DNA: TGTGCCAGCAGTCCTGGACAGGGGGCGTACGAGCAGTACTTC
J gene: TRBJ1-5; V gene: TRBV28; D gene: -; clone size: -; CDR3 protein: CASARGGDQPQHF; CDR3 DNA: TGTGCCAGCGCCCGGGGGGGGGATCAGCCCCAGCATTTT
J gene: TRBJ2-7; V gene: TRBV11-2; D gene: TRBD2; clone size: -; CDR3 protein: CASSPRAGLSLYEQYF; CDR3 DNA: TGTGCCAGCAGCCCTCGTGCGGGACTATCCCTCTACGAGCAGTACTTC
J gene: TRBJ1-2; V gene: TRBV6-6; D gene: TRBD1; clone size: -; CDR3 protein: CASSTQGAYGYTF; CDR3 DNA: TGTGCCAGCAGTACACAGGGGGCCTATGGCTACACCTTC
J gene: TRBJ1-1; V gene: TRBV19; D gene: TRBD1; clone size: -; CDR3 protein: CASSPLSGGEAEAFF; CDR3 DNA: TGTGCCAGTAGCCCCTTATCAGGGGGCGAGGCTGAAGCTTTCTTT
J gene: TRBJ2-3; V gene: TRBV2; D gene: -; clone size: -; CDR3 protein: CASNKVYADTQYF; CDR3 DNA: TGTGCCAGCAACAAGGTTTATGCAGATACGCAGTATTTT
J gene: TRBJ1-4; V gene: TRBV10-2; D gene: -; clone size: -; CDR3 protein: CASSVARGNEKLFF; CDR3 DNA: TGCGCCAGCAGTGTCGCCAGGGGTAATGAAAAACTGTTTTTT
J gene: TRBJ2-7; V gene: TRBV2; D gene: -; clone size: once; CDR3 protein: CASTLVSNEQYF; CDR3 DNA: TGTGCCAGCACACTAGTTTCCAACGAGCAGTACTTC
J gene: TRBJ1-2; V gene: TRBV6-5; D gene: TRBD1; clone size: -; CDR3 protein: CASSYQGANGYTF; CDR3 DNA: TGTGCCAGCAGTTACCAGGGGGCGAATGGCTACACCTTC
J gene: TRBJ2-7; V gene: TRBV28; D gene: TRBD1; clone size: -; CDR3 protein: CASSLDAGGTYEQYF; CDR3 DNA: TGTGCCAGCAGTTTAGACGCAGGGGGAACGTACGAGCAGTACTTC
J gene: TRBJ2-1; V gene: TRBV29-1; D gene: TRBD2; clone size: -; CDR3 protein: CSVSSGRWREQFF; CDR3 DNA: TGCAGCGTTAGTAGCGGGAGATGGAGGGAGCAGTTCTTC
J gene: TRBJ2-4; V gene: TRBV7-2; D gene: -; clone size: -; CDR3 protein: CASSLGGTTNIQYF; CDR3 DNA: TGTGCCAGCAGCTTAGGCGGCACCACTAACATTCAGTACTTC
J gene: TRBJ1-3; V gene: TRBV14; D gene: -; clone size: -; CDR3 protein: CASSFRQGLSGNTIYF; CDR3 DNA: TGTGCCAGCAGCTTTCGTCAGGGGCTCTCTGGAAACACCATATATTTT
J gene: TRBJ2-5; V gene: TRBV15; D gene: TRBD1; clone size: -; CDR3 protein: CATSTGGRETQYF; CDR3 DNA: TGTGCCACCAGCACAGGGGGACGAGAGACCCAGTACTTC
J gene: TRBJ1-1; V gene: TRBV27; D gene: -; clone size: -; CDR3 protein: CASSLGANTEAFF; CDR3 DNA: TGTGCCAGCAGTTTAGGGGCCAACACTGAAGCTTTCTTT
J gene: TRBJ2-4; V gene: TRBV7-2; D gene: -; clone size: -; CDR3 protein: CASSSELTPPPSDF; CDR3 DNA: TGTGCCAGCAGCTCCGAGCTTACACCACCTCCTTCAGACTTC
J gene: TRBJ1-5; V gene: TRBV28; D gene: -; clone size: -; CDR3 protein: CASSLRSEGIDQPQHF; CDR3 DNA: TGTGCCAGCAGTTTACGATCAGAAGGGATCGATCAGCCCCAGCATTTT
J gene: TRBJ2-7; V gene: TRBV6-5; D gene: -; clone size: -; CDR3 protein: CASRPVFAYEQYF; CDR3 DNA: TGTGCCAGCAGACCGGTTTTTGCCTACGAGCAGTACTTC
J gene: TRBJ1-1; V gene: TRBV30; D gene: -; clone size: -; CDR3 protein: CAWSVRIEAFF; CDR3 DNA: TGTGCCTGGAGTGTCCGGATTGAAGCTTTCTTT
J gene: TRBJ1-2; V gene: TRBV5-4; D gene: -; clone size: -; CDR3 protein: CASSDSYYGYTF; CDR3 DNA: TGTGCCAGCAGCGACTCCTACTATGGCTACACCTTC
J gene: TRBJ2-7; V gene: TRBV5-1; D gene: -; clone size: -; CDR3 protein: CASSRDAEQYF; CDR3 DNA: TGCGCCAGCAGCCGGGACGCCGAGCAGTACTTC
J gene: TRBJ2-1; V gene: TRBV11-2; D gene: TRBD2; clone size: -; CDR3 protein: CASSLVRREVFF; CDR3 DNA: TGTGCCAGCAGCTTAGTTAGGCGGGAGGTGTTCTTC
J gene: TRBJ2-1; V gene: TRBV28; D gene: TRBD2; clone size: -; CDR3 protein: CASTSGRNEQFF; CDR3 DNA: TGTGCCAGTACTAGCGGGAGGAATGAGCAGTTCTTC
J gene: TRBJ2-7; V gene: TRBV5-5; D gene: -; clone size: -; CDR3 protein: CASSLAKPGQVLYEQYF; CDR3 DNA: TGTGCCAGCAGCTTGGCCAAACCCGGTCAGGTCCTCTACGAGCAGTACTTC
J gene: TRBJ2-1; V gene: TRBV6-1; D gene: -; clone size: -; CDR3 protein: CASRGSYNEQFF; CDR3 DNA: TGTGCCAGCAGAGGGAGCTACAATGAGCAGTTCTTC
J gene: TRBJ2-2; V gene: TRBV7-2; D gene: -; clone size: -; CDR3 protein: CASSRGQGTTGELFF; CDR3 DNA: TGTGCCAGCAGCCGGGGGCAGGGGACTACCGGGGAGCTGTTTTTT
J gene: TRBJ2-7; V gene: TRBV28; D gene: -; clone size: -; CDR3 protein: CASRTTRYEQYF; CDR3 DNA: TGTGCCAGCAGAACAACTCGGTACGAGCAGTACTTC
J gene: TRBJ2-7; V gene: TRBV27; D gene: TRBD2; clone size: -; CDR3 protein: CASRRLAGGSSSYEQYF; CDR3 DNA: TGTGCCAGCAGAAGACTAGCGGGAGGCTCAAGCTCCTACGAGCAGTACTTC
J gene: TRBJ2-3; V gene: TRBV13; D gene: -; clone size: -; CDR3 protein: CASSSYGTRTDTQYF; CDR3 DNA: TGTGCCAGCAGTTCCTACGGGACTCGCACAGATACGCAGTATTTT
J gene: TRBJ2-7; V gene: TRBV6-5; D gene: -; clone size: -; CDR3 protein: CASRPDGSSYEQYF; CDR3 DNA: TGTGCCAGCCGACCGGACGGGAGCTCCTACGAGCAGTACTTC
J gene: TRBJ2-7; V gene: TRBV25-1; D gene: -; clone size: -; CDR3 protein: CASPEREQYF; CDR3 DNA: TGTGCCAGCCCTGAGCGGGAGCAGTACTTC
J gene: TRBJ1-4; V gene: TRBV5-6; D gene: -; clone size: -; CDR3 protein: CASSFGATNEKLFF; CDR3 DNA: TGTGCCAGCAGCTTTGGAGCAACTAATGAAAAACTGTTTTTT
J gene: TRBJ2-2; V gene: TRBV30; D gene: -; clone size: -; CDR3 protein: CAWSVLKNTGELFF; CDR3 DNA: TGTGCCTGGAGTGTACTCAAGAACACCGGGGAGCTGTTTTTT
J gene: TRBJ1-1; V gene: TRBV28; D gene: -; clone size: few; CDR3 protein: CASSSLGTVNTEAFF; CDR3 DNA: TGTGCCAGCAGTTCCCTCGGGACGGTGAACACTGAAGCTTTCTTT